This T cell receptor beta chain stems from a study of T cells in Graves' hyperthyroidism and ophthalmopathy. Study-level points and caveats: In blood, most of the thyroid clonotypes expanded above 0.001 were also present. Ophthalmopathy was distinguished from stable hyperthyroidism by 13 V-J signatures.

The study excluded patients with uncontrolled infection, other autoimmune disease, pregnancy or lactation. The PBMCs had their origin in 10 ml of fresh peripheral blood. This CDR3 has 18 amino acids. Germline loops: CDR1 SGHAT, CDR2 FQDESV (reference sequence). The V and J ends lost 2 bases and 4 bases, in that order; junction bases with no gene match: 13. Turning to this clonotype: Antigen specificity is unknown.

The TCR beta CDR3 regions underwent amplification using RNA transcripts as the source. Researchers ran a first-round RT-PCR on the TCR CDR3 using the HTBI primer set. One entry per CDR3 protein, called by TCRdb with MiXCR from the multiplex PCR reads. The repertoire has hundreds of thousands of distinct CDR3 sequences, about 20% of them found once; the top ten carry about 45%. The genes are TRBV11-1 and TRBJ2-1, with 8 bases that match TRBD2. The TCR sequence derives from a middle-aged man with Graves' ophthalmopathy. Sequences were obtained from blood. The CDR3 sequence: CASSLNRGAGGLYNEQFF. DNA for the CDR3: TGTGCCAGCAGCTTAAATCGCGGGGCGGGGGGATTATACAATGAGCAGTTCTTC.